This is a list of T cell receptor beta chains from one sample in a study of cytomegalovirus exposure and HLA in healthy donors. TCRdb's copy holds only in-frame clones and misses some; the assay was immunoSEQ multiplex PCR. Of 110,000 or so clones in the sample, 73% were seen once. Sequenced sample: PBMCs. Source of these receptors: a man aged 40-55 years in good health and CMV-seronegative. Each CDR3 is given with its conserved first and last residue. The order of the fields is CDR3 DNA, CDR3 protein, J gene, V gene, D gene, clone size. The D gene is left open where the match is weak. Only part of the rows carry a size: once, few, many, or a class if the clone is expanded.

CDR3nt: TGTGCCAGCAGTGATAACAGGAACCCAGGCAATCAGCCCCAGCATTTT; CDR3aa: CASSDNRNPGNQPQHF; j_gene: TRBJ1-5; v_gene: TRBV6-1; d_gene: NA; abundance: NA
CDR3nt: TGTGCCACCAGCAGAGTAGGGGAATATGAAAAACTGTTTTTT; CDR3aa: CATSRVGEYEKLFF; j_gene: TRBJ1-4; v_gene: TRBV15; d_gene: NA; abundance: NA
CDR3nt: TGTGCCAGCAGCCTCGACAGTGGAGTTTACGACACCATATATTTT; CDR3aa: CASSLDSGVYDTIYF; j_gene: TRBJ1-3; v_gene: TRBV7-2; d_gene: NA; abundance: NA
CDR3nt: TGTGCCAGCAGCCCGACAGGGTCCCCCTTGGATGGCTACACCTTC; CDR3aa: CASSPTGSPLDGYTF; j_gene: TRBJ1-2; v_gene: TRBV7-9; d_gene: TRBD1; abundance: NA
CDR3nt: TGCGCCAGCAGAGTCGGGACAAGAGATGGCTACACCTTC; CDR3aa: CASRVGTRDGYTF; j_gene: TRBJ1-2; v_gene: TRBV5-1; d_gene: NA; abundance: NA
CDR3nt: TGTGCCAGCAGTCAGGACACCCACAATGAGCGGTTCTTC; CDR3aa: CASSQDTHNERFF; j_gene: TRBJ2-1; v_gene: TRBV27; d_gene: NA; abundance: NA
CDR3nt: TGTGCCAGCAGTTCTAAGGCTTGGGGGCGCGACTACGAGCAGTACTTC; CDR3aa: CASSSKAWGRDYEQYF; j_gene: TRBJ2-7; v_gene: TRBV5-6; d_gene: NA; abundance: NA
CDR3nt: TGTGCCAGCAGCACCGGGACTAGCGGGGGGTACAATGAGCAGTTCTTC; CDR3aa: CASSTGTSGGYNEQFF; j_gene: TRBJ2-1; v_gene: TRBV11-2; d_gene: TRBD2; abundance: NA
CDR3nt: TGCGCCAGCAGCTCGGGCCTGCGGGGGGGCAATGAGCAGTTCTTC; CDR3aa: CASSSGLRGGNEQFF; j_gene: TRBJ2-1; v_gene: TRBV5-1; d_gene: TRBD2; abundance: few
CDR3nt: TGTGCCAGCAGCTTAGGCCAGGGGGGTCGGGAGCAGTACTTC; CDR3aa: CASSLGQGGREQYF; j_gene: TRBJ2-7; v_gene: TRBV7-2; d_gene: NA; abundance: few
CDR3nt: TGTGCCAGCAGCCCACTGGTAACCCTGAACACTGAAGCTTTCTTT; CDR3aa: CASSPLVTLNTEAFF; j_gene: TRBJ1-1; v_gene: TRBV5-8; d_gene: NA; abundance: NA
CDR3nt: TGTGCCAGCAGCTCACCAAGAGCTATCGGCTACACCTTC; CDR3aa: CASSSPRAIGYTF; j_gene: TRBJ1-2; v_gene: TRBV6-5; d_gene: NA; abundance: NA
CDR3nt: TGTGCCAGCAGGCCCGGTGGGGGGGCCGGGGAGCTGTTTTTT; CDR3aa: CASRPGGGAGELFF; j_gene: TRBJ2-2; v_gene: TRBV7-2; d_gene: TRBD2; abundance: NA
CDR3nt: TGCAGCGTGGGGACAGACTACGAGCAGTACTTC; CDR3aa: CSVGTDYEQYF; j_gene: TRBJ2-7; v_gene: TRBV29-1; d_gene: TRBD1; abundance: NA
CDR3nt: TGTGCCAGCAGCCCCGTTACCCTCCGGGAGACCCAGTACTTC; CDR3aa: CASSPVTLRETQYF; j_gene: TRBJ2-5; v_gene: TRBV7-2; d_gene: NA; abundance: NA
CDR3nt: TGTGCCAGTAGTATAGGCCGGTCCCCATCCCCCCAGCATTTT; CDR3aa: CASSIGRSPSPQHF; j_gene: TRBJ1-5; v_gene: TRBV19; d_gene: NA; abundance: NA
CDR3nt: TGTGCCAGCATCAGAACCGGGACACAATACTACGAGCAGTACTTC; CDR3aa: CASIRTGTQYYEQYF; j_gene: TRBJ2-7; v_gene: TRBV6-1; d_gene: NA; abundance: NA
CDR3nt: TGTGCCAGCAGCTTAGGGCCAGACTACGAGCAGTACTTC; CDR3aa: CASSLGPDYEQYF; j_gene: TRBJ2-7; v_gene: TRBV7-2; d_gene: NA; abundance: NA
CDR3nt: TGTGCCAGCAGTCGGACTAGCGGGTACGAGCAGTACTTC; CDR3aa: CASSRTSGYEQYF; j_gene: TRBJ2-7; v_gene: TRBV6-5; d_gene: TRBD2; abundance: once
CDR3nt: TGTGCCAGCTCATCTACGGGAACCCGGAATGGCTACACCTTC; CDR3aa: CASSSTGTRNGYTF; j_gene: TRBJ1-2; v_gene: TRBV18; d_gene: NA; abundance: NA
CDR3nt: TGTGCCAGCAGCTTAGCGGCGGGTAGCGGCTTTTGGCAAGAGACCCAGTACTTC; CDR3aa: CASSLAAGSGFWQETQYF; j_gene: TRBJ2-5; v_gene: TRBV7-2; d_gene: NA; abundance: NA
CDR3nt: TGTGCCAGCAGTCTCGGGACAGGGGGGGACTACGAGCAGTACTTC; CDR3aa: CASSLGTGGDYEQYF; j_gene: TRBJ2-7; v_gene: TRBV11-3; d_gene: TRBD1; abundance: NA
CDR3nt: TGTGCCAGTAGTATGTGGAGGGAAAATGAAAAACTGTTTTTT; CDR3aa: CASSMWRENEKLFF; j_gene: TRBJ1-4; v_gene: TRBV19; d_gene: NA; abundance: NA
CDR3nt: TGCGCCAGCAGCTGGGGACAGACCACAGATACGCAGTATTTT; CDR3aa: CASSWGQTTDTQYF; j_gene: TRBJ2-3; v_gene: TRBV5-1; d_gene: TRBD1; abundance: NA
CDR3nt: TGTGCCAGCAGCCCCCGTGGACAGGGGGATAGAACTGAAGCTTTCTTT; CDR3aa: CASSPRGQGDRTEAFF; j_gene: TRBJ1-1; v_gene: TRBV7-9; d_gene: TRBD1; abundance: NA
CDR3nt: TGTGCCAGCAGGGACAGCTACGAGCAGTACTTC; CDR3aa: CASRDSYEQYF; j_gene: TRBJ2-7; v_gene: TRBV5-6; d_gene: NA; abundance: NA
CDR3nt: TGCGCCAGCAGCTTCGGGACAGACATTAATTCACCCCTCCACTTT; CDR3aa: CASSFGTDINSPLHF; j_gene: TRBJ1-6; v_gene: TRBV5-1; d_gene: TRBD1; abundance: few
CDR3nt: TGTGCCAGTAGTATAGTTGTCGCTACCGGACAAGGTCGGACCCAGTACTTC; CDR3aa: CASSIVVATGQGRTQYF; j_gene: TRBJ2-5; v_gene: TRBV19; d_gene: NA; abundance: NA
CDR3nt: TGTGCCAGCAGTCCCAGGGGTTATAGCAATCAGCCCCAGCATTTT; CDR3aa: CASSPRGYSNQPQHF; j_gene: TRBJ1-5; v_gene: TRBV2; d_gene: NA; abundance: NA
CDR3nt: TGTGCCAGCAGTTACAGGGCGGGCACTGAAGCTTTCTTT; CDR3aa: CASSYRAGTEAFF; j_gene: TRBJ1-1; v_gene: TRBV27; d_gene: NA; abundance: NA
CDR3nt: TGCGCCAGCAGTTTGGACAGCGGTCCGGGATACGAGCAGTACTTC; CDR3aa: CASSLDSGPGYEQYF; j_gene: TRBJ2-7; v_gene: TRBV5-1; d_gene: NA; abundance: NA
CDR3nt: TGTGCCAGCAGCCAGGGGTCCTACGAGCAGTACTTC; CDR3aa: CASSQGSYEQYF; j_gene: TRBJ2-7; v_gene: TRBV7-9; d_gene: NA; abundance: NA
CDR3nt: TGTGCCAGCAGCTTAGATTGGGCTAGCGGGGCCTACGAGCAGTACTTC; CDR3aa: CASSLDWASGAYEQYF; j_gene: TRBJ2-7; v_gene: TRBV11-1; d_gene: TRBD2; abundance: NA
CDR3nt: TGCGCCAGCAGTGAGCCCCAGGCGGGGGAGGTTCGACTGGGGGGCGGTAAATATGGCTACACCTTC; CDR3aa: CASSEPQAGEVRLGGGKYGYTF; j_gene: TRBJ1-2; v_gene: TRBV10-1; d_gene: NA; abundance: NA
CDR3nt: TGTGCCTGGGACCGGGACAGGGGCCACCACGAGCAGTACTTC; CDR3aa: CAWDRDRGHHEQYF; j_gene: TRBJ2-7; v_gene: TRBV30; d_gene: TRBD1; abundance: NA
CDR3nt: TGTGCCAGCAGCTTACTCGGTTCTGGGGCCAACGTCCTGACTTTC; CDR3aa: CASSLLGSGANVLTF; j_gene: TRBJ2-6; v_gene: TRBV7-3; d_gene: NA; abundance: once
CDR3nt: TGTGCCAGCTCACCAGCGGGATCCTACGAGCAGTACTTC; CDR3aa: CASSPAGSYEQYF; j_gene: TRBJ2-7; v_gene: TRBV18; d_gene: NA; abundance: NA
CDR3nt: TGTGCCAGCAGCACAGGGGGCAATCAGCCCCAGCATTTT; CDR3aa: CASSTGGNQPQHF; j_gene: TRBJ1-5; v_gene: TRBV5-4; d_gene: TRBD1; abundance: NA
CDR3nt: TGTGCCAGCAGCTCCCGGACAGGGGGATCCTACGAGCAGTACTTC; CDR3aa: CASSSRTGGSYEQYF; j_gene: TRBJ2-7; v_gene: TRBV7-2; d_gene: TRBD1; abundance: NA
CDR3nt: TGCGCCAGCAGCCAATACCAGGGGGGGGAGCTGTTTTTT; CDR3aa: CASSQYQGGELFF; j_gene: TRBJ2-2; v_gene: TRBV4-1; d_gene: NA; abundance: NA
CDR3nt: TGTGCCAGCTCACCGGAGGGGGCGTATACTGAAGCTTTCTTT; CDR3aa: CASSPEGAYTEAFF; j_gene: TRBJ1-1; v_gene: TRBV18; d_gene: TRBD1; abundance: NA
CDR3nt: TGTGCCAGCAGCTTAGGGGGGCTAGCGGGGACCGGAGATACGCAGTATTTT; CDR3aa: CASSLGGLAGTGDTQYF; j_gene: TRBJ2-3; v_gene: TRBV7-9; d_gene: TRBD2; abundance: NA
CDR3nt: TGTGCCAGCAGGGACCTACGGGGGGGCTTTGGAAACACCATATATTTT; CDR3aa: CASRDLRGGFGNTIYF; j_gene: TRBJ1-3; v_gene: TRBV27; d_gene: NA; abundance: NA
CDR3nt: TGCGCCAGCAGCTTGCGACAGGGGCAATCCTATAATTCACCCCTCCACTTT; CDR3aa: CASSLRQGQSYNSPLHF; j_gene: TRBJ1-6; v_gene: TRBV5-1; d_gene: TRBD1; abundance: few
CDR3nt: TGTGCCAGCAGTGGACTAGCGGAAACCTCCGGGGAGCTGTTTTTT; CDR3aa: CASSGLAETSGELFF; j_gene: TRBJ2-2; v_gene: TRBV2; d_gene: TRBD2; abundance: NA